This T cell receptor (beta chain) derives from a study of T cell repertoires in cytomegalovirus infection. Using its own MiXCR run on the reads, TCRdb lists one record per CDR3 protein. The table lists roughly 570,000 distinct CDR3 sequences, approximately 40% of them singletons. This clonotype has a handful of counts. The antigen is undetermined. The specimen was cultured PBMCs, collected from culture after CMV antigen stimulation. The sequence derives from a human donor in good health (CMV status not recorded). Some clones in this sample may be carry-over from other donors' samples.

CDR3 residues: CASSLAEAWETQYF. The CDR3 region has the DNA TGTGCCAGCAGCTTAGCTGAGGCCTGGGAGACCCAGTACTTC. The gene calls are TRBV7-9 and TRBJ2-5, with D unclear. The CDR3 totals 14 residues. Per germline, CDR1 SEHNR and CDR2 FQNEAQ (reference sequence). V gave up 0 bases and J gave up 5 bases, with 10 bases separating them.